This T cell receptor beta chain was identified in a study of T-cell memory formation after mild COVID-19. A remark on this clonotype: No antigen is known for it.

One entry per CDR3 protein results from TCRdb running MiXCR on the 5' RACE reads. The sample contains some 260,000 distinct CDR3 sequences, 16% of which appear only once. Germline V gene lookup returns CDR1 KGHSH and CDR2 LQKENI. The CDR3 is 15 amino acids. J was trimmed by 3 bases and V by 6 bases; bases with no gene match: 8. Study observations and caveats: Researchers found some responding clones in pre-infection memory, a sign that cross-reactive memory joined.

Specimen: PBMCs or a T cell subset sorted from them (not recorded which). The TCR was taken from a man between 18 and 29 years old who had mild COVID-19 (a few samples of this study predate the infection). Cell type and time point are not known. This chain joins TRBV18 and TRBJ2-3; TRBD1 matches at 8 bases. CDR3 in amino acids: CASSQDRGRTDTQYF. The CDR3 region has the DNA TGTGCCAGCTCGCAAGACAGGGGCCGAACAGATACGCAGTATTTT.